Following are 6 T cell receptor beta chains from one sample sequenced in a study of T cells after posttransplantation cyclophosphamide. The method was immunoSEQ multiplex PCR; TCRdb's version includes in-frame clones alone and lacks a portion of them. This sample has tens of thousands of clones, with roughly 92% found just once. The specimen sequenced was PBMCs. The source is a woman in her 50s in good health and a related stem cell transplant donor.

This chain links TRBV14 with TRBJ2-1; 13 nucleotides line up with TRBD2. Germline V gene sequence: CDR1 SGHDN, CDR2 FVKESK. The CDR3 contains 14 residues. With 4 bases clipped from V and 12 bases from J, the junction kept 6 bases outside the gene matches. CDR3 residues: CASSPRTSGSSQFF. The CDR3 DNA follows: TGTGCCAGCAGCCCCCGGACTAGCGGGAGCTCGCAGTTCTTC.

The chain employs TRBV5-1 and TRBJ1-4, with a tentative D call TRBD1 (5 bases). V lost 4 bases, J lost 7 bases, and 20 bases lay in between. The germline CDR1 and CDR2 sequences are SGHRS and YFSETQ. The CDR3 totals 16 residues. The CDR3 sequence: CASSPRGTAVFEKLFF. In nucleotides, the CDR3 is TGCGCCAGCAGCCCGCGCGGGACCGCCGTTTTTGAAAAACTGTTTTTT.

The J gene is TRBJ1-4, the V gene TRBV28; D is ambiguous. Trimming took 9 bases from V and 0 from J, leaving 11 bases between them. The CDR3 sequence is 14 residues long. Germline V CDR1 and CDR2: MDHEN, SYDVKM. The CDR3 loop is CASSRVATNEKLFF. As DNA, the CDR3 is TGTGCCAGTTCCCGGGTAGCAACTAATGAAAAACTGTTTTTT.

The chain joins TRBV11-3 to TRBJ1-6; D gene unclear. The CDR3 length is 15 residues. CDR1 and CDR2 (germline): SGHNT, YENEEA. Trimming left V 1 base short and J 7 bases short, with 11 bases between. CDR3 sequence reads: CASSLGTDGNSPLHF. For the CDR3, the DNA is TGTGCCAGCAGCTTAGGAACTGACGGGAATTCACCCCTCCACTTT.

CDR3 amino acids: CASSLGLTTYNEQFF. In DNA, the CDR3 is TGTGCCAGCAGCTTAGGGCTGACAACCTACAATGAGCAGTTCTTC. V usage is TRBV7-9 and J usage is TRBJ2-1; unclear D gene. Germline V gives CDR1 SEHNR, CDR2 FQNEAQ (reference sequence). The CDR3 loop spans 15 amino acids. V was pared by 1 base and J by 2 bases, with 9 bases between.

This chain links TRBV28 with TRBJ2-2; TRBD2 aligns across 8 bases. The CDR3 runs 15 residues. Looked up from germline, CDR1 is MDHEN and CDR2 is SYDVKM. V lost 6 bases to trimming and J lost 0 bases; unmatched junction nucleotides: 3. The CDR3 DNA is TGTGCCAGCAGAGGTAGCGGGACGAACACCGGGGAGCTGTTTTTT. Protein product: CASRGSGTNTGELFF.